This is a list of T cell receptor beta chains from one sample in a study of T cells in localized non-small cell lung cancer. TCRdb's copy holds only in-frame clones and misses some; the assay was immunoSEQ multiplex PCR. Here the sample spans over 1,500 clones, 30% to 35% being singletons. This sample comprised normal lung tissue next to the tumor, obtained before any cancer treatment. These receptors were collected from a male donor older than 55 with stage III squamous cell lung carcinoma. Each CDR3 is given with its conserved first and last residue. A D gene is named only where the DNA matches it firmly. Only some rows state a clone size, as once, few, many or a class for expanded clones.

v_gene: TRBV11-3; len: 15; d_gene: -; j_gene: TRBJ2-2; abundance: medium-sized; CDR3aa: CASSAARGNTGELFF; CDR3nt: TGTGCCAGCAGTGCGGCCCGGGGGAACACCGGGGAGCTGTTTTTT
v_gene: TRBV10-1; len: 15; d_gene: TRBD2; j_gene: TRBJ2-5; abundance: -; CDR3aa: CASRPGLGAQETQYF; CDR3nt: TGCGCCAGCAGGCCGGGACTAGGTGCCCAAGAGACCCAGTACTTC
v_gene: TRBV15; len: 15; d_gene: -; j_gene: TRBJ1-4; abundance: -; CDR3aa: CATSWGAGAEKKLFF; CDR3nt: TGTGCCACCAGCTGGGGGGCAGGGGCGGAGAAAAAACTGTTTTTT
v_gene: TRBV1; len: 16; d_gene: -; j_gene: TRBJ2-2; abundance: few; CDR3aa: CASSQAGQGNTGELFF; CDR3nt: TGCGCCAGCAGCCAAGCCGGACAGGGAAACACCGGGGAGCTGTTTTTT
v_gene: TRBV9; len: 16; d_gene: TRBD2; j_gene: TRBJ2-1; abundance: few; CDR3aa: CASSGPLAGGPNEQFF; CDR3nt: TGTGCCAGCAGCGGGCCACTAGCGGGGGGGCCGAATGAGCAGTTCTTC
v_gene: TRBV11-3; len: 16; d_gene: TRBD1; j_gene: TRBJ1-3; abundance: large; CDR3aa: CASSSRTGVTGNTIYF; CDR3nt: TGTGCCAGCAGCTCCCGGACAGGAGTAACTGGAAACACCATATATTTT
v_gene: TRBV11-3; len: 16; d_gene: -; j_gene: TRBJ1-1; abundance: -; CDR3aa: CASSLNRLVRTPEAFF; CDR3nt: TGTGCCAGCAGCTTAAATAGGTTGGTCCGGACGCCAGAAGCTTTCTTT
v_gene: TRBV9; len: 13; d_gene: TRBD1; j_gene: TRBJ1-2; abundance: few; CDR3aa: CASSGGTGIGYTF; CDR3nt: TGTGCCAGCAGCGGGGGGACAGGGATTGGCTACACCTTC
v_gene: TRBV19; len: 16; d_gene: TRBD1; j_gene: TRBJ2-2; abundance: -; CDR3aa: CASSIAGGGGTGELFF; CDR3nt: TGTGCCAGTAGTATAGCAGGGGGCGGCGGCACCGGGGAGCTGTTTTTT
v_gene: TRBV29-1; len: 16; d_gene: -; j_gene: TRBJ2-6; abundance: -; CDR3aa: CSVEGDGPSGANVLTF; CDR3nt: TGCAGCGTTGAAGGGGACGGACCCTCTGGGGCCAACGTCCTGACTTTC
v_gene: TRBV5-1; len: 14; d_gene: TRBD2; j_gene: TRBJ2-2; abundance: -; CDR3aa: CASKDRGGSGELFF; CDR3nt: TGCGCCAGCAAAGACAGAGGCGGGAGCGGGGAGCTGTTTTTT
v_gene: TRBV7-5; len: 14; d_gene: -; j_gene: TRBJ2-2; abundance: few; CDR3aa: CASSLVGSTGELFF; CDR3nt: TGTGCCAGCAGCTTAGTTGGGAGCACCGGGGAGCTGTTTTTT
v_gene: TRBV30; len: 14; d_gene: TRBD2; j_gene: TRBJ2-3; abundance: -; CDR3aa: CAWRLAGGRDTQYF; CDR3nt: TGTGCCTGGCGACTAGCGGGGGGGCGAGATACGCAGTATTTT
v_gene: TRBV6-8; len: 13; d_gene: TRBD1; j_gene: TRBJ2-5; abundance: -; CDR3aa: CAISGQGGETQYF; CDR3nt: TGTGCCATCAGCGGACAGGGTGGGGAGACCCAGTACTTC
v_gene: TRBV30; len: 13; d_gene: -; j_gene: TRBJ2-3; abundance: -; CDR3aa: CAWSQGSTDTQYF; CDR3nt: TGTGCCTGGAGTCAGGGGAGCACAGATACGCAGTATTTT
v_gene: TRBV4-1; len: 13; d_gene: -; j_gene: TRBJ1-4; abundance: few; CDR3aa: CASSPLGKEKLFF; CDR3nt: TGCGCCAGCAGCCCCCTGGGAAAGGAAAAACTGTTTTTT
v_gene: TRBV6-8; len: 15; d_gene: TRBD1; j_gene: TRBJ1-5; abundance: few; CDR3aa: CASRPQGGSNQPQHF; CDR3nt: TGTGCCAGCAGGCCGCAGGGGGGCAGCAATCAGCCCCAGCATTTT
v_gene: TRBV19; len: 12; d_gene: -; j_gene: TRBJ2-3; abundance: -; CDR3aa: CASSRGTDTQYF; CDR3nt: TGTGCCAGTAGCCGGGGCACAGATACGCAGTATTTT
v_gene: TRBV11-3; len: 15; d_gene: -; j_gene: TRBJ1-4; abundance: -; CDR3aa: CASSPQTGPNEKLFF; CDR3nt: TGTGCCAGCAGCCCCCAGACAGGTCCTAATGAAAAACTGTTTTTT
v_gene: TRBV11-3; len: 17; d_gene: TRBD1; j_gene: TRBJ2-5; abundance: few; CDR3aa: CASSFTGTADVGETQYF; CDR3nt: TGTGCCAGCAGCTTTACCGGGACAGCGGACGTGGGGGAGACCCAGTACTTC
v_gene: TRBV10-3; len: 15; d_gene: -; j_gene: TRBJ2-5; abundance: -; CDR3aa: CAISERPQGRETQYF; CDR3nt: TGTGCCATCAGTGAGAGACCCCAGGGACGAGAGACCCAGTACTTC
v_gene: TRBV28; len: 14; d_gene: -; j_gene: TRBJ1-2; abundance: -; CDR3aa: CASSLRGGPYGYTF; CDR3nt: TGTGCCAGCAGTTTAAGGGGGGGCCCATATGGCTACACCTTC
v_gene: TRBV6-8; len: 14; d_gene: -; j_gene: TRBJ2-5; abundance: few; CDR3aa: CASSPHPGQETQYF; CDR3nt: TGTGCCAGCAGCCCCCACCCGGGGCAAGAGACCCAGTACTTC
v_gene: TRBV19; len: 14; d_gene: -; j_gene: TRBJ1-5; abundance: -; CDR3aa: CASRNQGLNQPQHF; CDR3nt: TGTGCCAGTAGAAATCAGGGGCTAAATCAGCCCCAGCATTTT
v_gene: TRBV19; len: 13; d_gene: TRBD2; j_gene: TRBJ2-1; abundance: -; CDR3aa: CASRAGGPGEQFF; CDR3nt: TGTGCCAGTAGAGCGGGGGGGCCTGGTGAGCAGTTCTTC
v_gene: TRBV30; len: 13; d_gene: -; j_gene: TRBJ2-4; abundance: -; CDR3aa: CAWSPLTRNIQYF; CDR3nt: TGTGCCTGGAGTCCCCTAACCAGGAACATTCAGTACTTC
v_gene: TRBV30; len: 14; d_gene: -; j_gene: TRBJ1-4; abundance: -; CDR3aa: CAWRRGLANEKLFF; CDR3nt: TGTGCCTGGAGAAGAGGGCTTGCTAATGAAAAACTGTTTTTT
v_gene: TRBV11-3; len: 14; d_gene: -; j_gene: TRBJ2-7; abundance: medium-sized; CDR3aa: CASSFRSRSYEQYF; CDR3nt: TGTGCCAGCAGCTTCCGTTCACGATCCTACGAGCAGTACTTC
v_gene: TRBV19; len: 13; d_gene: -; j_gene: TRBJ1-3; abundance: -; CDR3aa: CASMGTGGNTIYF; CDR3nt: TGTGCCAGTATGGGCACTGGGGGAAACACCATATATTTT
v_gene: TRBV4-1; len: 13; d_gene: -; j_gene: TRBJ2-7; abundance: few; CDR3aa: CASSQARGVEQYF; CDR3nt: TGCGCCAGCAGCCAAGCTCGGGGAGTCGAGCAGTACTTC
v_gene: TRBV29-1; len: 13; d_gene: -; j_gene: TRBJ2-5; abundance: -; CDR3aa: CSARDGGTETQYF; CDR3nt: TGCAGCGCCCGCGATGGGGGAACAGAGACCCAGTACTTC
v_gene: TRBV6-8; len: 14; d_gene: -; j_gene: TRBJ1-2; abundance: medium-sized; CDR3aa: CASSRNRESHGYTF; CDR3nt: TGTGCCAGCAGCAGAAACAGGGAATCCCATGGCTACACCTTC
v_gene: TRBV11-3; len: 16; d_gene: TRBD2; j_gene: TRBJ2-5; abundance: few; CDR3aa: CASSSPSGFRQETQYF; CDR3nt: TGTGCCAGCAGCTCACCTAGCGGGTTCCGCCAAGAGACCCAGTACTTC
v_gene: TRBV6-8; len: 13; d_gene: -; j_gene: TRBJ1-1; abundance: few; CDR3aa: CAITSRLNTEAFF; CDR3nt: TGTGCCATCACCTCAAGACTGAACACTGAAGCTTTCTTT
v_gene: TRBV11-3; len: 15; d_gene: -; j_gene: TRBJ2-3; abundance: -; CDR3aa: CASSLGPKSTDTQYF; CDR3nt: TGTGCCAGCAGCTTAGGGCCAAAAAGCACAGATACGCAGTATTTT
v_gene: TRBV19; len: 13; d_gene: -; j_gene: TRBJ2-2; abundance: -; CDR3aa: CASSQGGAGELFF; CDR3nt: TGTGCCAGTAGCCAAGGTGGGGCCGGGGAGCTGTTTTTT
v_gene: TRBV19; len: 15; d_gene: -; j_gene: TRBJ2-1; abundance: large; CDR3aa: CASSIKGNLRDEQFF; CDR3nt: TGTGCCAGTAGTATTAAAGGGAATTTACGTGATGAGCAGTTCTTC
v_gene: TRBV12-5; len: 18; d_gene: -; j_gene: TRBJ1-3; abundance: -; CDR3aa: CASGLVQGGWGSGNTIYF; CDR3nt: TGTGCTAGTGGTTTGGTACAAGGAGGCTGGGGCTCTGGAAACACCATATATTTT
v_gene: TRBV18; len: 12; d_gene: -; j_gene: TRBJ1-2; abundance: -; CDR3aa: CASSRFNYGYTF; CDR3nt: TGTGCCAGCTCGCGTTTTAACTATGGCTACACCTTC
v_gene: TRBV10-3; len: 19; d_gene: -; j_gene: TRBJ1-3; abundance: -; CDR3aa: CAISEPRRNRLTSGNTIYF; CDR3nt: TGTGCCATCAGTGAGCCGAGGCGTAACAGGCTCACCTCTGGAAACACCATATATTTT
v_gene: TRBV29-1; len: 15; d_gene: TRBD2; j_gene: TRBJ2-3; abundance: once; CDR3aa: CSVEKSGGTADTQYF; CDR3nt: TGCAGCGTTGAAAAGTCGGGGGGGACGGCGGATACGCAGTATTTT
v_gene: TRBV6-8; len: 12; d_gene: -; j_gene: TRBJ1-1; abundance: few; CDR3aa: CASSRVGTEAFF; CDR3nt: TGTGCCAGCAGCCGGGTGGGAACTGAAGCTTTCTTT
v_gene: TRBV19; len: 17; d_gene: TRBD2; j_gene: TRBJ2-1; abundance: -; CDR3aa: CASSMGLAGVSYNEQFF; CDR3nt: TGTGCCAGTAGTATGGGTCTAGCGGGGGTCTCCTACAATGAGCAGTTCTTC
v_gene: TRBV6-8; len: 15; d_gene: TRBD1; j_gene: TRBJ1-2; abundance: -; CDR3aa: CASSYSQGVNYGYTF; CDR3nt: TGTGCCAGCAGTTACTCACAGGGGGTTAACTATGGCTACACCTTC
v_gene: TRBV29-1; len: 13; d_gene: -; j_gene: TRBJ1-5; abundance: -; CDR3aa: CSVSTGGYQPQHF; CDR3nt: TGCAGCGTATCCACCGGAGGGTACCAGCCCCAGCATTTT
v_gene: TRBV28; len: 13; d_gene: -; j_gene: TRBJ1-1; abundance: -; CDR3aa: CASSLSQIQEAFF; CDR3nt: TGTGCCAGCAGTCTTAGCCAGATACAGGAAGCTTTCTTT
v_gene: TRBV6-8; len: 15; d_gene: -; j_gene: TRBJ1-1; abundance: few; CDR3aa: CASSASLGLNTEAFF; CDR3nt: TGTGCCAGCAGCGCCAGTCTGGGGTTGAACACTGAAGCTTTCTTT
v_gene: TRBV9; len: 13; d_gene: -; j_gene: TRBJ1-1; abundance: large; CDR3aa: CASSVTGNTEAFF; CDR3nt: TGTGCCAGCAGCGTAACAGGGAACACTGAAGCTTTCTTT
v_gene: TRBV10-3; len: 16; d_gene: TRBD2; j_gene: TRBJ2-5; abundance: medium-sized; CDR3aa: CAISEPTSGGVETQYF; CDR3nt: TGTGCCATCAGTGAGCCGACTAGCGGGGGGGTAGAGACCCAGTACTTC
v_gene: TRBV18; len: 14; d_gene: -; j_gene: TRBJ1-6; abundance: -; CDR3aa: CASSRGIDNSPLHF; CDR3nt: TGTGCCAGCTCACGGGGGATCGATAATTCACCCCTCCACTTT
v_gene: TRBV28; len: 13; d_gene: TRBD1; j_gene: TRBJ2-1; abundance: -; CDR3aa: CASRGPLGNEQFF; CDR3nt: TGTGCTTCCAGGGGGCCCCTAGGGAATGAGCAGTTCTTC
v_gene: TRBV19; len: 15; d_gene: TRBD2; j_gene: TRBJ2-2; abundance: few; CDR3aa: CASTGEGGYTGELFF; CDR3nt: TGTGCCAGTACCGGGGAGGGAGGGTACACCGGGGAGCTGTTTTTT